This T cell receptor beta chain was documented in a study of CD8 T cells in ankylosing spondylitis. This clonotype has just a few counts. Its antigen is not known. Broader study findings: Seemingly characteristic of ankylosing spondylitis blood was a TCR beta motif consisting of about 8 highly homologous variants.

This CDR3 spans 15 amino acids. V dropped 7 bases and J dropped 8; count of bases not matched to a gene: 9. A single record per CDR3 protein comes from TCRdb applying MiXCR to the 5' RACE reads. This table holds some 840,000 distinct CDR3 sequences, roughly 10% found once. The receptor comes from a male donor with ankylosing spondylitis. This chain joins TRBV12-3 or TRBV12-4 and TRBJ2-1; 12 nucleotides agree with TRBD2. Material: blood, either unsorted or a sorted T cell fraction (not recorded which). Here the CDR3 DNA reads TGTGCCAGCACCCCTGGACTAGCGGGACCGGATGAGCAGTTCTTC. Translation: CASTPGLAGPDEQFF.